A selection of T cell receptor beta chains follows, all from one sample in a study of cytomegalovirus exposure and HLA in healthy donors. The table came from immunoSEQ multiplex PCR; TCRdb's copy has only in-frame clones and leaves some out. The profile covers about 120,000 clones, with approximately 80% appearing a single time and approximately 0.9% taken by the ten largest. The sequenced sample consisted of PBMCs. These receptors all stem from a woman aged 25-40 years in good health and CMV-seronegative. Each CDR3 is given without its conserved first and last residue.

j_gene: TRBJ1-6; v_gene: TRBV18; len: 13; CDR3aa: ASSPDSSYNSPLH
j_gene: TRBJ1-1; v_gene: TRBV19; len: 11; CDR3aa: ASRAGGSTEAF
j_gene: TRBJ2-3; v_gene: TRBV7-9; len: 13; CDR3aa: ASSWGRESTDTQY
j_gene: TRBJ1-4; v_gene: TRBV2; len: 11; CDR3aa: ASSPTGAEKLF
j_gene: TRBJ2-2; v_gene: TRBV27; len: 12; CDR3aa: ASSPGAYTGELF
j_gene: TRBJ1-2; v_gene: TRBV2; len: 13; CDR3aa: ASSEAAGIFAGYT
j_gene: TRBJ1-2; v_gene: TRBV10-2; len: 12; CDR3aa: ASSEAADRHGYT
j_gene: TRBJ1-2; v_gene: TRBV6-5; len: 11; CDR3aa: AGSLIGQAGYT
j_gene: TRBJ2-2; v_gene: TRBV25-1; len: 11; CDR3aa: ASTFANTGELF
j_gene: TRBJ2-7; v_gene: TRBV2; len: 12; CDR3aa: ASSDRTGAHEQY
j_gene: TRBJ2-5; v_gene: TRBV30; len: 10; CDR3aa: AWSGQGRTQY
j_gene: TRBJ1-2; v_gene: TRBV23-1; len: 15; CDR3aa: ASTAPPHRAPLGGYT
j_gene: TRBJ2-5; v_gene: TRBV7-9; len: 12; CDR3aa: ASSSKTTAETQY
j_gene: TRBJ2-2; v_gene: TRBV5-8; len: 15; CDR3aa: ASSFLRTSGTTGELF
j_gene: TRBJ2-5; v_gene: TRBV27; len: 12; CDR3aa: ASSFSGAGETQY
j_gene: TRBJ2-7; v_gene: TRBV6-1; len: 12; CDR3aa: ASSDEREMYEQY
j_gene: TRBJ1-1; v_gene: TRBV27; len: 12; CDR3aa: ASSPPTGYTEAF
j_gene: TRBJ1-5; v_gene: TRBV29-1; len: 11; CDR3aa: SVGEPGDQPQH
j_gene: TRBJ2-1; v_gene: TRBV27; len: 12; CDR3aa: ASSQGSPYNEQF
j_gene: TRBJ1-1; v_gene: TRBV2; len: 12; CDR3aa: ASLKGSENTEAF
j_gene: TRBJ1-2; v_gene: TRBV19; len: 12; CDR3aa: ASSQTGTNYGYT
j_gene: TRBJ1-1; v_gene: TRBV7-9; len: 13; CDR3aa: ASSLEQGRGEEAF
j_gene: TRBJ2-5; v_gene: TRBV19; len: 10; CDR3aa: ASTGTSGTQY
j_gene: TRBJ2-3; v_gene: TRBV27; len: 12; CDR3aa: ASSLRGSADTQY
j_gene: TRBJ1-1; v_gene: TRBV30; len: 11; CDR3aa: AWSKGGYAEAF
j_gene: TRBJ2-3; v_gene: TRBV6-4; len: 12; CDR3aa: ASSSGGATDTQY
j_gene: TRBJ1-5; v_gene: TRBV27; len: 11; CDR3aa: ASRGQGNQPQH
j_gene: TRBJ2-5; v_gene: TRBV10-1; len: 15; CDR3aa: ASSGSREGRGQETQY
j_gene: TRBJ2-7; v_gene: TRBV6-5; len: 12; CDR3aa: ASSLADGGYEQY
j_gene: TRBJ1-3; v_gene: TRBV4-2; len: 15; CDR3aa: ASSQEGGRGAGNTIY
j_gene: TRBJ1-5; v_gene: TRBV6-1; len: 11; CDR3aa: ASTGGTNQPQH
j_gene: TRBJ1-2; v_gene: TRBV4-1; len: 14; CDR3aa: ASSQDPTAGDYGYT
j_gene: TRBJ1-1; v_gene: TRBV15; len: 15; CDR3aa: ATSRVGAGIMNTEAF
j_gene: TRBJ2-1; v_gene: TRBV28; len: 8; CDR3aa: ASGRDEQF
j_gene: TRBJ2-1; v_gene: TRBV6-1; len: 8; CDR3aa: ASSANEQF
j_gene: TRBJ2-2; v_gene: TRBV11-3; len: 12; CDR3aa: ASSLDRGTGELF
j_gene: TRBJ1-2; v_gene: TRBV30; len: 11; CDR3aa: AWSLQGNYGYT
j_gene: TRBJ1-4; v_gene: TRBV6-6; len: 11; CDR3aa: ASLDNPNEKLF
j_gene: TRBJ1-2; v_gene: TRBV9; len: 12; CDR3aa: ASSQGLPAYGYT
j_gene: TRBJ2-1; v_gene: TRBV18; len: 14; CDR3aa: ASSPGGGGSYNEQF
j_gene: TRBJ1-2; v_gene: TRBV7-9; len: 11; CDR3aa: ASSATVPDGYT
j_gene: TRBJ2-7; v_gene: TRBV6-5; len: 13; CDR3aa: ASSKSGTPPYEQY
j_gene: TRBJ1-5; v_gene: TRBV27; len: 11; CDR3aa: ASGQGGNQPQH
j_gene: TRBJ2-5; v_gene: TRBV6-5; len: 11; CDR3aa: ASSWTGQETQY
j_gene: TRBJ1-1; v_gene: TRBV10-3; len: 11; CDR3aa: AINQGLNTEAF
j_gene: TRBJ1-1; v_gene: TRBV4-3; len: 12; CDR3aa: ASSQEAGRTEAF
j_gene: TRBJ2-1; v_gene: TRBV5-4; len: 12; CDR3aa: ASSSPPQNSEQF
j_gene: TRBJ2-2; v_gene: TRBV13; len: 13; CDR3aa: ASSSPGLSPGELF
j_gene: TRBJ2-1; v_gene: TRBV19; len: 14; CDR3aa: ASSMSGLANYNEQF
j_gene: TRBJ1-5; v_gene: TRBV9; len: 11; CDR3aa: ASSEQGGQPQH
j_gene: TRBJ2-7; v_gene: TRBV7-6; len: 13; CDR3aa: ASSPQGSGPYEQY
j_gene: TRBJ1-2; v_gene: TRBV5-1; len: 11; CDR3aa: ASSFEGGYGYT
j_gene: TRBJ1-2; v_gene: TRBV21-1; len: 7; CDR3aa: ASRDSYT
j_gene: TRBJ2-1; v_gene: TRBV7-9; len: 16; CDR3aa: ASSSPGGLATSYNEQF
j_gene: TRBJ1-2; v_gene: TRBV7-9; len: 12; CDR3aa: ASSPGEGARGYT
j_gene: TRBJ1-2; v_gene: TRBV9; len: 12; CDR3aa: ASSGLGQNHGYT
j_gene: TRBJ1-2; v_gene: TRBV9; len: 14; CDR3aa: ASSFTGTTTEYGYT
j_gene: TRBJ2-5; v_gene: TRBV19; len: 18; CDR3aa: ASSKRDRGSGDSGRETQY